Presented here are 5 T cell receptor beta chains from one specimen sequenced in a study of cytomegalovirus exposure and HLA in healthy donors. Using immunoSEQ multiplex PCR, the repertoire was profiled, and TCRdb retains in-frame clones only, with some absent. The table records around 160,000 clones, 80% to 85% of them present only once. Sequences were obtained from PBMCs. These receptors all come from a man aged 30-40 years in good health and CMV-seropositive.

J is TRBJ2-3 and V is TRBV9, with 9 bases matching TRBD2. CDR3 size: 14 residues. Germline V gene data show CDR1 as SGDLS and CDR2 as YYNGEE. Unmatched junction bases numbered 2, after V lost 4 bases and J lost 2 bases. Written as DNA, the CDR3 is TGTGCCAGCAGCTCGGGACTAGCCACAGATACGCAGTATTTT. Protein sequence: CASSSGLATDTQYF. The full variable domain, with the rest looked up from reference TRBV9 and TRBJ2-3, is DSGVTQTPKHLITATGQRVTLRCSPRSGDLSVYWYQQSLDQGLQFLIQYYNGEERAKGNILERFSAQQFPDLHSELNLSSLELGDSALYFCASSSGLATDTQYFGPGTRLTVL.

This sequence joins TRBV4-3 and TRBJ2-5, with 14 bases aligning to TRBD2. CDR1 is LGHNA, CDR2 YSLEER, per germline. J was trimmed by 5 bases and V by 1 base; bases with no gene match: 6. This CDR3 is built from 17 residues. As DNA, the CDR3 is TGCGCCAGCAGCCAAGGGACTAGCGGGGGGCCTCAGGAGACCCAGTACTTC. Its protein is CASSQGTSGGPQETQYF.

This clone was picked up many times. A junction boundary mismatches the germline segment, possibly from a read error. The CDR3 loop reads CASSPGQVPRF. Here the CDR3 DNA reads TGTGCCAGCAGTCCAGGACAGGTGCCACGCTTC. The genes are TRBV2 and TRBJ1-2, with 7 bases aligning to TRBD1. Germline lookup yields CDR1 SNHLY and CDR2 FYNNEI. This CDR3 comprises 11 residues.

The rearrangement links TRBV6-1 to TRBJ1-1, with D perhaps matching TRBD1 (6 bases). The V gene's germline CDR1 is MNHNS and CDR2 SASEGT. V was trimmed by 7 bases and J by 10 bases, leaving 13 bases between them. This CDR3 region has 11 residues. This chain's CDR3 is CASTQGRGAFF. The DNA of the CDR3 is TGTGCCAGCACGCAGGGGCGAGGAGCTTTCTTT.

In its sample, this clone was seen a few times. The chain carries TRBV2 and TRBJ1-1, with unresolved D. Germline CDR1 is SNHLY and CDR2 is FYNNEI. V lost 3 bases to trimming and J lost 1 base, with 9 bases between them. The CDR3 has 14 residues. The CDR3 loop reads CASSDYRANTEAFF. The CDR3 DNA is TGTGCCAGCAGTGACTACAGAGCGAACACTGAAGCTTTCTTT.